The 2 T cell receptor beta chains below were found in one sample sequenced in a study of blood T cell repertoires in COVID-19 (dated by TCRdb to about 2020). Receptor libraries were prepared by the immunoSEQ multiplex PCR assay. This is the immuneACCESS table as TCRdb keeps it, with only in-frame sequences that have V and J called. A part of the clones is gone; compared with another copy, unresolved V genes explain less than half, and the rest is unexplained. This sample comprises 81,000 or so clones, approximately 80% of them detected only once. Of the sample, around 11% is held by the ten largest clones. The sequenced sample consisted of peripheral blood. All receptors derive from a woman between 65 and 79 years old with active or convalescent COVID-19.

J is TRBJ2-1 and V is TRBV2; TRBD1 is a possible D gene (5 bases). CDR1 is SNHLY, CDR2 FYNNEI, per germline. The CDR3 has 15 residues. V lost 1 base and J 3 bases, leaving 10 bases between the germline ends. The CDR3 DNA reads as TGTGCCAGCAGTGAAGACAGGATAGGCTACAATGAGCAGTTCTTC. The encoded protein is CASSEDRIGYNEQFF.

The chain recombines TRBV28 with TRBJ1-1; D is perhaps TRBD1 (6 bases). The germline V gene has CDR1 MDHEN and CDR2 SYDVKM. The CDR3 covers 17 residues. V shed 5 bases and J shed 3 bases, with 22 bases lying between them. CDR3 sequence reads: CASSPGGMQGRDTEAFF. CDR3 sequence (DNA): TGTGCCAGCAGTCCCGGAGGTATGCAGGGGAGGGACACTGAAGCTTTCTTT. Full variable domain (outside the CDR3, taken from reference TRBV28 and TRBJ1-1): DVKVTQSSRYLVKRTGEKVFLECVQDMDHENMFWYRQDPGLGLRLIYFSYDVKMKEKGDIPEGYSVSREKKERFSLILESASTNQTSMYLCASSPGGMQGRDTEAFFGQGTRLTVV.